The 3 T cell receptor beta chains given below trace back to one sample, sequenced in a study of identical twins. From the 5' RACE reads, TCRdb called clonotypes with MiXCR, one entry per CDR3 protein. The sample has roughly 750,000 distinct CDR3 sequences, 21% seen once. The sample also formed part of further work on T cells expressing NK-cell markers.

Specimen: PBMCs. The receptors originated from a woman between 18 and 30 years old in good health.

This clonotype was detected only a few times. The J gene is TRBJ2-1, the V gene TRBV5-1, with unresolved D. Germline V CDR1 and CDR2: SGHRS, YFSETQ. V lost 1 base and J 5 bases, leaving 4 bases between the germline ends. This CDR3 is built from 12 residues. The CDR3 nucleotides are TGCGCCAGCAGCTTGTGGAACAATGAGCAGTTCTTC. Protein: CASSLWNNEQFF.

V gene TRBV12-3 or TRBV12-4 combines with J gene TRBJ2-7; 8 bases fit TRBD1. The V gene end was trimmed by 8 bases and the J gene end by 0 bases; junction bases not matched to a gene: 3. CDR3 length: 13 amino acids. CDR3 region: CASRDRFSYEQYF. As DNA, the CDR3 is TGTGCCAGCCGGGACAGGTTCTCCTACGAGCAGTACTTC.

Many counts were recorded for this clonotype. This chain uses TRBV7-2 with TRBJ2-1, with D hard to call. Trimming removed 3 bases from V and 8 bases from J, with 8 bases in between. Germline V gene lookup returns CDR1 SGHTA and CDR2 FQGNSA. The CDR3 contains 12 residues. CDR3 sequence: CASSLGVDEQFF. Here the CDR3 DNA reads TGTGCCAGCAGCTTGGGTGTGGATGAGCAGTTCTTC.